This TCR beta chain was sequenced in a study of CD8 T cells in ankylosing spondylitis. General study results and limits: A TCR beta motif made of 7 to 9 highly homologous variants seemed typical of ankylosing spondylitis blood.

From the 5' RACE reads, TCRdb called clonotypes with MiXCR, one entry per CDR3 protein. The profile covers about 540,000 distinct CDR3 sequences, with about 12% appearing a single time and nearly 7% taken by the ten largest. Trimming at V came to 5 bases and at J to 4 bases, leaving 7 bases not matched to a gene. The CDR3 sequence is 15 residues long. Germline V gene lookup returns CDR1 SGHAT and CDR2 FQNNGV. Remarks on this clonotype: Its antigen is unknown.

Sample: blood, either unsorted or a sorted T cell fraction (not recorded which). The chain couples TRBV11-2 to TRBJ2-1; 8 nucleotides agree with TRBD1. The clonotype was recovered from a male donor with ankylosing spondylitis. CDR3 sequence: CASSARTGNYNEQFF. The CDR3 DNA is TGTGCCAGCAGCGCCCGGACAGGGAATTACAATGAGCAGTTCTTC.